Each of the 10 T cell receptor beta chains below was sequenced from the same sample in a study of cytomegalovirus exposure and HLA in healthy donors. Both 60 Vbeta primers and 13 Jbeta primers went into the PCR. Assay used: immunoSEQ multiplex PCR; TCRdb lists only in-frame clones, some missing. The sample yields 200,000 to 250,000 clones, roughly 80% seen once. Sequenced input: PBMCs. The receptors were gathered from a man aged 25-45 years in good health and CMV-seronegative.

The gene calls are TRBV6-5 and TRBJ2-1; 10 bases are a match to TRBD2. This CDR3 spans 16 amino acids. V lost 2 bases, J lost 7 bases, and 8 bases stayed unmatched. CDR1 MNHEY and CDR2 SVGAGI come from the germline V gene. The CDR3 region is CASSYTSGGARNEQFF. The CDR3, as DNA: TGTGCCAGCAGTTACACAAGCGGGGGGGCGAGGAATGAGCAGTTCTTC.

The chain joins TRBV19 to TRBJ1-5, with D possibly being TRBD1 (5 bases). Trimming removed 3 bases from V and 4 bases from J, with 10 bases in between. CDR3 length: 14 amino acids. CDR1 LNHDA and CDR2 SQIVND come from the germline V gene (reference sequence). CDR3: CASSIIRANQPQHF. The CDR3 DNA sequence: TGTGCCAGTAGTATTATCAGGGCTAATCAGCCCCAGCATTTT.

CDR3 sequence: CASSLAVIGQGIFYGYTF. The CDR3 coding sequence is TGTGCCAGCAGCTTAGCCGTAATTGGACAGGGAATCTTCTATGGCTACACCTTC. The J gene is TRBJ1-2, the V gene TRBV7-9, with TRBD1 matching over 8 bases. CDR3 length equals 18 residues. V lost 0 bases, J lost 4 bases, and 13 bases stayed unmatched. CDR1 is SEHNR, CDR2 FQNEAQ, per germline (reference sequence). Looking up the rest from reference TRBV7-9 and TRBJ1-2 gives the full variable domain: DTGVSQNPRHKITKRGQNVTFRCDPISEHNRLYWYRQTLGQGPEFLTYFQNEAQLEKSRLLSDRFSAERPKGSFSTLEIQRTEQGDSAMYLCASSLAVIGQGIFYGYTFGSGTRLTVV.

Regarding this clone: The junction departs from the called germline gene at one end, perhaps through a read error. The genes are TRBV7-9 and TRBJ1-6; 11 positions agree with TRBD1. The CDR3 spans 17 residues. Per the germline V gene, CDR1 is SEHNR and CDR2 is FQNEAQ (reference sequence). The CDR3 region is CSSSRSSGTGGNSPLHF. The CDR3 nucleotides read TGTTCCAGCAGCCGATCATCCGGGACAGGGGGAAATTCACCCCTCCACTTT.

The gene calls are TRBV7-9 and TRBJ2-2, with 7 bases that match TRBD2. V shed 10 bases, J shed 1 base, and the junction held 9 bases outside the gene matches. The CDR3 spans 15 residues. From germline, CDR1 is SEHNR and CDR2 FQNEAQ (reference sequence). The CDR3 here is CATPAGVLNTGELFF. The DNA for the CDR3 is TGTGCCACTCCTGCGGGGGTGTTGAACACCGGGGAGCTGTTTTTT.

CDR3 sequence reads: CAISESGRLAENTDTQYF. CDR3 DNA: TGTGCCATCAGTGAGTCAGGGCGACTAGCGGAGAACACAGATACGCAGTATTTT. The V and J genes are TRBV10-3 and TRBJ2-3, with 9 bases aligning to TRBD2. The CDR3 totals 18 residues. The ends lost 0 bases at V and 2 bases at J; junction bases unmatched: 9. Germline values: CDR1 ENHRY, CDR2 SYGVKD.

This clone has just one count. The chain has TRBV11-2 and TRBJ1-1; D is uncertain. This CDR3 is 13 amino acids long. CDR1 SGHAT and CDR2 FQNNGV come from the germline V gene. V lost 1 base, J lost 2 bases, and 5 bases lay in between. The CDR3 here is CASSLAENTEAFF. The CDR3 DNA reads TGTGCCAGCAGCTTAGCAGAAAACACTGAAGCTTTCTTT.

The chain couples TRBV9 to TRBJ2-7, with 8 bases that match TRBD1. This CDR3 has 16 residues. Looked up from germline, CDR1 is SGDLS and CDR2 is YYNGEE. V was pared by 0 bases and J by 2 bases, with 7 bases of the junction left unmatched. This chain's CDR3 is CASSVAPTGATYEQYF. CDR3 nucleotide sequence: TGTGCCAGCAGCGTAGCCCCGACAGGGGCGACCTACGAGCAGTACTTC. Variable domain in full (rest from reference TRBV9 and TRBJ2-7): DSGVTQTPKHLITATGQRVTLRCSPRSGDLSVYWYQQSLDQGLQFLIQYYNGEERAKGNILERFSAQQFPDLHSELNLSSLELGDSALYFCASSVAPTGATYEQYFGPGTRLTVT.

The chain's CDR3 is CASSLAGGHAGELFF. The CDR3 bases are TGTGCCAGCAGCTTAGCGGGGGGGCACGCCGGGGAGCTGTTTTTT. The gene calls are TRBV5-4 and TRBJ2-2; 10 bases are a match to TRBD2. The CDR3 has 15 amino acids. Per germline, CDR1 SGHNT and CDR2 YYREEE (reference sequence). The V gene end was trimmed by 2 bases and the J gene end by 6 bases; junction bases not matched to a gene: 4.

The chain carries TRBV28 and TRBJ1-6, with D unclear. The CDR3 spans 12 residues. The germline gives CDR1 MDHEN, CDR2 SYDVKM. The V gene lost 3 bases and the J gene lost 9 bases, with 6 bases spanning the gap. DNA of the CDR3: TGTGCCAGCAGTTTTAGGAGTTCACCCCTCCACTTT. Its protein product is CASSFRSSPLHF.